A selection of T cell receptor beta chains follows, all from one sample in a study of a mutant IDH1 vaccine in newly diagnosed glioma. What these receptors recognize is not known. Some clones are missing from TCRdb's copy, which holds only in-frame ones; the method was immunoSEQ multiplex PCR. The sample records about 32,000 clones, around 82% being singletons. Sample: PBMCs, taken from a glioma patient whose treatment included an IDH1 peptide vaccine. All receptors come from a middle-aged woman with glioma. Both conserved end residues are part of each CDR3. A D gene is named only where the DNA matches it firmly. Clone size is stated in some rows and not others, as once, few, many or a class when expanded.

TRBV6-5	.	TRBJ1-2	TRBD1	TGTGCCAGCAGTCTTACAGGGGTATATGGCTACACCTTC	CASSLTGVYGYTF
TRBV7-9	.	TRBJ1-2	.	TGTGCCAGCAGCTTATCTCCACCAACTAACTATGGCTACACCTTC	CASSLSPPTNYGYTF
TRBV5-1	.	TRBJ1-1	TRBD1	TGCGCCAGCAGCTCGGACAGGGCGGGTGGGGCTTTCTTT	CASSSDRAGGAFF
TRBV19	.	TRBJ1-1	.	TGTGCCAGTTGGTCACATACCACTGGCACTGAAGCTTTCTTT	CASWSHTTGTEAFF
TRBV11-2	.	TRBJ2-4	TRBD2	TGTGCCAGCAGCTTAGTCGGTCTAGCGGGGAACATTCAGTACTTC	CASSLVGLAGNIQYF
TRBV7-2	.	TRBJ2-3	.	TGTGCCAGCAGCTTAGAGGCTTGGAGGGTGCAAAACACAGATACGCAGTATTTT	CASSLEAWRVQNTDTQYF
TRBV30	.	TRBJ2-7	.	TGTGCCTGGACGCTAGATTACGAGCAGTACTTC	CAWTLDYEQYF
TRBV6-1	once	TRBJ2-5	.	TGTGCCAGCAGTGATACGGTCGGTCAAGAGACCCAGTACTTC	CASSDTVGQETQYF
TRBV5-1	few	TRBJ2-2	TRBD1	TGCGCCAGCAGCCCGGGTTTTACGAGACAGGGGGCACGAACCGGGGAGCTGTTTTTT	CASSPGFTRQGARTGELFF
TRBV7-8	.	TRBJ1-2	.	TGTGCCAGCAGCCTACCAAATGCCTATGGCTACACCTTC	CASSLPNAYGYTF
TRBV20-1	.	TRBJ2-7	.	TGCAGTGCCCAGTCTCAGTACGAGCAGTACTTC	CSAQSQYEQYF
TRBV19	.	TRBJ2-7	TRBD1	TGTGCCAGTAGTCGACGGACAGGGGGCCCCAACTCCTACGAGCAGTACTTC	CASSRRTGGPNSYEQYF
TRBV5-4	.	TRBJ2-3	.	TGTGCCAGCAGCAACGGGCGAGTAAGAAGCACAGATACGCAGTATTTT	CASSNGRVRSTDTQYF
TRBV10-1	.	TRBJ1-5	.	TGCGCCAGCAGTGGGGGGGGTTCCAATCAGCCCCAGCATTTT	CASSGGGSNQPQHF
TRBV19	.	TRBJ1-1	TRBD1	TGTGCCAGTAGTATACTGACAGGGGGCTACATGAACACTGAAGCTTTCTTT	CASSILTGGYMNTEAFF
TRBV6-6	once	TRBJ2-7	TRBD2	TGTGCCAGCAGTTACAGGGCTAGCGGAACTTTCTACGAGCAGTACTTC	CASSYRASGTFYEQYF
TRBV6-5	.	TRBJ2-7	.	TGTGCCAGCAGCTTGGACGGAGCGGACTACGAGCAGTACTTC	CASSLDGADYEQYF
TRBV6-1	.	TRBJ1-6	TRBD1	TGTGCCAGCAGCTTACAGGGGAAAAATTCACCCCTCCACTTT	CASSLQGKNSPLHF
TRBV18	.	TRBJ1-2	TRBD1	TGTGCCAGCTCACCTGGAAACAGGGGGACGAGCTATGGCTACACCTTC	CASSPGNRGTSYGYTF
TRBV6-5	.	TRBJ2-1	.	TGTGCCAGCAGTTACGGCAGGGAGCAGTTCTTC	CASSYGREQFF
TRBV20-1	.	TRBJ2-7	TRBD1	TGCAGTGCAACAGGGGTCAACGAGCAGTACTTC	CSATGVNEQYF
TRBV30	few	TRBJ1-2	TRBD1	TGTGCCTGGAGTGTAAAGACAGGGGGGTTTTATGGCTACACCTTC	CAWSVKTGGFYGYTF
TRBV19	once	TRBJ1-5	TRBD1	TGTGCCAGTAGTATCTCTCAGGGGGCGCGGTTCAATCAGCCCCAGCATTTT	CASSISQGARFNQPQHF
TRBV5-1	.	TRBJ1-1	.	TGCGCCAGCAGCTTTGCAGGGGCCGGCGGCACTGAAGCTTTCTTT	CASSFAGAGGTEAFF
TRBV25-1	.	TRBJ1-4	TRBD1	TGTGCCAGCAGTGCTACAGGGGGGGCTGAAAAACTGTTTTTT	CASSATGGAEKLFF
TRBV5-1	.	TRBJ2-3	TRBD1	TGCGCCAGCAGCTTGGGTAGGGGGCTTTCGACAGATACGCAGTATTTT	CASSLGRGLSTDTQYF
TRBV6-5	.	TRBJ2-5	TRBD2	TGTGCCAGCAGGGGACTAGCGGAGGCGTCCCAGTACTTC	CASRGLAEASQYF
TRBV19	.	TRBJ2-2	TRBD1	TGTGCCAGTACCACACAGGGGTCCAACACCGGGGAGCTGTTTTTT	CASTTQGSNTGELFF
TRBV6-1	.	TRBJ1-2	TRBD1	TGTGCCAGCAGCCCGGACAGGGGCCTTAACTATGGCTACACCTTC	CASSPDRGLNYGYTF
TRBV19	.	TRBJ2-7	TRBD1	TGTGCCAGTAGTAGCGCGGGACAGGGGACCCACGAGCAGTACTTC	CASSSAGQGTHEQYF
TRBV27	.	TRBJ2-1	.	TGTGCCAGCAGTTTCCTCCTTGCCGGGGGGCCCTACAATGAGCAGTTCTTC	CASSFLLAGGPYNEQFF
TRBV10-2	.	TRBJ2-2	.	TGCGCCAGCAGTGAGGTACACAAACGGACCGGGGAGCTGTTTTTT	CASSEVHKRTGELFF
TRBV9	.	TRBJ1-2	.	TGTGCCAGCAGCCCCGACAGACGGAAGGGAAAGTACGGCTACACCTTC	CASSPDRRKGKYGYTF
TRBV4-1	few	TRBJ1-2	.	TGCGCCAGCGGTTGGCGGTTTAAGGAGGGCTACACCTTC	CASGWRFKEGYTF
TRBV5-8	.	TRBJ1-5	TRBD1	TGTGCCAGCAGCCCAGGGGGACGATTCAATCAGCCCCAGCATTTT	CASSPGGRFNQPQHF
TRBV7-9	.	TRBJ1-1	.	TGTGCCAGCAGCTTAAAAGGGGCCACTGAAGCTTTCTTT	CASSLKGATEAFF
TRBV2	.	TRBJ1-1	.	TGTGCCAGCAGTGACCTACAGGGATCTGAAGCTTTCTTT	CASSDLQGSEAFF
TRBV5-1	.	TRBJ2-1	.	TGCGCCAGCAGCTTGGATGGGACATTCTACAATGAGCAGTTCTTC	CASSLDGTFYNEQFF
TRBV5-1	.	TRBJ1-6	.	TGCGCCAGCAGCTTGGTAACAGGCGATGGTTCACCCCTCCACTTT	CASSLVTGDGSPLHF
TRBV2	.	TRBJ1-2	.	TGTGCCAGCACACTATCAAACTATGGCTACACCTTC	CASTLSNYGYTF
TRBV6-6	.	TRBJ1-2	.	TGTGCCAGCAGCCACAAGGGTGGGAACTATGGCTACACCTTC	CASSHKGGNYGYTF
TRBV30	few	TRBJ1-1	.	TGTGCCTGGAGAGGCAGCCTGAACACTGAAGCTTTCTTT	CAWRGSLNTEAFF
TRBV29-1	.	TRBJ2-7	TRBD1	TGCAGCGCCTCGGGGACAGCCCTTAGAGAGCAGTACTTC	CSASGTALREQYF
TRBV5-6	.	TRBJ2-2	.	TGTGCCAGCAGCTCACGACACCCCGGGGAGCTGTTTTTT	CASSSRHPGELFF
TRBV5-1	few	TRBJ1-1	TRBD1	TGCGCCAGCAGCTTAGTAGGGACAGGGGAATACACTGAAGCTTTCTTT	CASSLVGTGEYTEAFF
TRBV6-1	few	TRBJ1-1	.	TGTGCCAGCAGTGAATGGACAGTCCCCCGCGGAAGAGCTTTCTTT	CASSEWTVPRGRAFF
TRBV25-1	.	TRBJ1-1	.	TGTGCCAGCAGTCTCCCCGGAGACAGTTACACTGAAGCTTTCTTT	CASSLPGDSYTEAFF
TRBV5-6	once	TRBJ2-5	TRBD1	TGTGCCAGCAGCTCCCCGGGACAGGGAAGGGGAGAGACCCAGTACTTC	CASSSPGQGRGETQYF
TRBV6-5	.	TRBJ2-7	TRBD1	TGTGCCAGCAGTATGGGACAGGGGGCCCACGAGCAGTACTTC	CASSMGQGAHEQYF
TRBV6-5	.	TRBJ2-5	.	TGTGCCAGCAGCCGGGCTAGGAGGGGGGGTGAGACCCAGTACTTC	CASSRARRGGETQYF
TRBV18	.	TRBJ1-2	.	TGTGCCAGCTCACCACAAAGGGGGGACTATGGCTACACCTTC	CASSPQRGDYGYTF
TRBV5-6	.	TRBJ2-3	.	TGTGCCAGCAGCTCGATTAGCACAGATACGCAGTATTTT	CASSSISTDTQYF
TRBV5-1	.	TRBJ1-4	.	TGCGCCAGCAGCTTGGGTGGGACGACCCACCCTGAAAAACTGTTTTTT	CASSLGGTTHPEKLFF
TRBV6-5	.	TRBJ2-7	TRBD1	TGTGCCAGCAGCCTTGGACAGGGGGACGGCTACGAGCAGTACTTC	CASSLGQGDGYEQYF
TRBV11-2	.	TRBJ2-7	TRBD2	TGTGCCAGCAGCTTAGGTGGCCGGGGGGTTACCTACGAGCAGTACTTC	CASSLGGRGVTYEQYF
TRBV30	.	TRBJ2-4	.	TGTGCCTGGTCCCCGGGACTCGTAAACATTCAGTACTTC	CAWSPGLVNIQYF
TRBV5-6	.	TRBJ2-3	TRBD2	TGTGCCAGCAGCCGGGGGGTTGATACGCAGTATTTT	CASSRGVDTQYF
TRBV4-3	.	TRBJ2-5	.	TGCGCCAGCAGCCGGACGGCAGGGCTGGAGACCCAGTACTTC	CASSRTAGLETQYF
TRBV5-1	.	TRBJ2-1	.	TGCGCCAGCAGCCTCTCCAATGAGCAGTTCTTC	CASSLSNEQFF
TRBV19	.	TRBJ1-5	.	TGTGCCAGTCACGACGGGACTCAGCCCCAGCATTTT	CASHDGTQPQHF